Below are 22 T cell receptor beta chains sequenced from a single sample in a study of cytotoxic CD8 clonotypes in ibrutinib-treated CLL. The protocol was immunoSEQ multiplex PCR, while the TCRdb copy is restricted to in-frame clones and leaves out a portion. The data show 300,000 to 400,000 clones, over 55% seen once. This specimen was PBMCs, taken after 36 months of ibrutinib treatment. Receptors originate from a human donor with chronic lymphocytic leukemia.

This chain connects TRBV6-5 to TRBJ2-7; D remains ambiguous. There are 13 residues in the CDR3. With 0 bases removed from V and 3 bases from J, the gap between germline ends came to 6 bases. From germline, CDR1 is MNHEY and CDR2 SVGAGI. CDR3 protein: CASSYSRDYEQYF. CDR3 bases: TGTGCCAGCAGTTACTCTAGGGACTACGAGCAGTACTTC.

This rearrangement joins TRBV2 to TRBJ2-2; D uncertain. In germline, CDR1 is SNHLY, CDR2 FYNNEI. The CDR3 consists of 15 residues. V was shortened by 2 bases and J by 8 bases, with 15 bases between the two germline ends. CDR3 coding DNA: TGTGCCAGCAGTGAACATCAACAGAGAGGAGGGGAGCTGTTTTTT. This encodes CASSEHQQRGGELFF.

This chain uses TRBV9 with TRBJ2-1, with 9 positions matching TRBD1. The germline CDR1 and CDR2 sequences are SGDLS and YYNGEE. The CDR3 is made up of 15 amino acids. Trimming removed 3 bases from V and 6 bases from J; junction bases left unmatched: 7. As DNA, the CDR3 is TGTGCCAGCAGCGCCCCGGGACAGGGACCCAATGAGCAGTTCTTC. Translation: CASSAPGQGPNEQFF.

V usage is TRBV29-1 and J usage is TRBJ1-2; D ambiguous. CDR3 size: 14 residues. Germline V gene sequence: CDR1 SQVTM, CDR2 ANQGSEA. V lost 1 base to trimming and J lost 7 bases, with 16 bases between them. The CDR3 protein is CSVEGGLLRGGYTF. The CDR3 DNA reads TGCAGCGTTGAAGGAGGCTTACTCCGGGGTGGCTACACCTTC.

This chain connects TRBV19 to TRBJ2-7; D is uncertain. V lost 2 bases and J 3 bases, leaving 11 bases between the germline ends. CDR1 is LNHDA and CDR2 is SQIVND in the germline V gene (reference sequence). This CDR3 comprises 14 residues. The CDR3 nucleotides read TGTGCCAGTAGTATATCCTTGGAGCTCTACGAGCAGTACTTC. Its translation is CASSISLELYEQYF.

This rearrangement joins TRBV9 to TRBJ2-1; a weak D match, TRBD2 (6 bases). With 0 bases removed from V and 6 bases from J, the gap between germline ends came to 16 bases. Germline lookup yields CDR1 SGDLS and CDR2 YYNGEE. This CDR3 contains 16 residues. The DNA of the CDR3 is TGTGCCAGCAGCGTAGAAGGCGTAGCGGAGCTCAATGAGCAGTTCTTC. Residues: CASSVEGVAELNEQFF.

The V gene is TRBV4-3, the J gene TRBJ1-2; the D is unclear. V was cut by 0 bases and J by 2 bases, with 19 bases left in between. CDR3 length: 18 amino acids. Germline V CDR1 and CDR2: LGHNA, YSLEER. As DNA, the CDR3 is TGCGCCAGCAGCCAAGATAGGGTTTTACGGCCGGGAAACTATGGCTACACCTTC. Translating it yields CASSQDRVLRPGNYGYTF.

This chain uses TRBV7-2 with TRBJ2-3, with 7 bases identical to TRBD2. Looked up from germline, CDR1 is SGHTA and CDR2 is FQGNSA. The CDR3 is 16 amino acids. Trimming removed 2 bases from V and 3 bases from J; junction bases left unmatched: 8. The CDR3 region has the DNA TGTGCCAGCAGCTTACGATGGAGGACTAGAACAGATACGCAGTATTTT. Translated, it gives CASSLRWRTRTDTQYF. Full variable domain (rest looked up from reference TRBV7-2 and TRBJ2-3): GAGVSQSPSNKVTEKGKDVELRCDPISGHTALYWYRQSLGQGLEFLIYFQGNSAPDKSGLPSDRFSAERTGGSVSTLTIQRTQQEDSAVYLCASSLRWRTRTDTQYFGPGTRLTVL.

V gene TRBV18 combines with J gene TRBJ2-3; 7 bases fit TRBD1. The CDR3 runs 16 residues. Germline lookup yields CDR1 KGHSH and CDR2 LQKENI. The V segment lost 5 bases and the J segment 4 bases; nucleotides outside the gene matches: 12. In DNA form, the CDR3 reads TGTGCCAGCTCAAGCGACAGGGTAATATCGGCAGATACGCAGTATTTT. It codes for CASSSDRVISADTQYF.

The rearrangement joins TRBV9 to TRBJ2-7; TRBD2 matches at 14 bases. Germline CDR1 SGDLS, CDR2 YYNGEE. The CDR3 spans 18 residues. After removal of 4 bases from V and 7 bases from J, the junction contained 16 bases not matched to a gene. The chain's CDR3 is CASSKGLAGAGTTGEQYF. Here the CDR3 DNA reads TGTGCCAGCAGCAAGGGACTAGCGGGAGCGGGGACTACGGGGGAGCAGTACTTC.

The chain uses TRBV11-2 and TRBJ2-3; D unclear. This CDR3 has 15 amino acids. Trimming cost V 5 bases and J 2 bases, with 14 bases left between them. Germline lookup yields CDR1 SGHAT and CDR2 FQNNGV. CDR3 nucleotide sequence: TGTGCCAGCAGCCTACATAGGATTAACACAGATACGCAGTATTTT. This translates into CASSLHRINTDTQYF.

V usage is TRBV5-1 and J usage is TRBJ1-2; possible D gene TRBD1, 6 bases. Germline assignment: CDR1 SGHRS and CDR2 YFSETQ. Trimming removed 7 bases from V and 4 bases from J, with 11 bases in between. The CDR3 totals 12 residues. The CDR3 region has the DNA TGCGCCAGCCGCCAGGGGTTCTATGGCTACACCTTC. This codes for CASRQGFYGYTF.

The gene calls are TRBV15 and TRBJ2-7; D ambiguous. Trimming stripped 0 bases from V and 2 bases from J, with 8 bases between. CDR3 length: 14 residues. From germline, CDR1 is LNHNV and CDR2 YYDKDF (reference sequence). CDR3 amino acids: CATSRDKGPYEQYF. CDR3 nucleotide sequence: TGTGCCACCAGCAGAGATAAAGGTCCCTACGAGCAGTACTTC. Complete variable domain (other parts from reference TRBV15 and TRBJ2-7): DAMVIQNPRYQVTQFGKPVTLSCSQTLNHNVMYWYQQKSSQAPKLLFHYYDKDFNNEADTPDNFQSRRPNTSFCFLDIRSPGLGDTAMYLCATSRDKGPYEQYFGPGTRLTVT.

Only one count was recorded for this clone. Written as DNA, the CDR3 is TGTGCCAGCAGCCTTCCGGGGGGCGGAGAGCAGTACTTC. Translation gives CASSLPGGGEQYF. The V and J genes are TRBV28 and TRBJ2-7, with TRBD2 as a possible D gene (7 bases). Germline-derived CDR1 and CDR2 are MDHEN and SYDVKM. Trimming pared 6 bases from V and 7 bases from J, leaving 16 bases between. The CDR3 is 13 amino acids.

This clone was detected only a few times. The junction departs from the called germline gene at one end, perhaps through a read error. CDR3 region: CASSVGESLFF. The CDR3, as DNA: TGTGCCAGCAGCGTAGGAGAGTCGCTATTCTTC. The chain joins TRBV9 to TRBJ1-2; D unclear. This CDR3 spans 11 amino acids. The V gene's germline CDR1 is SGDLS and CDR2 YYNGEE. Together with reference TRBV9 and TRBJ1-2, the CDR3 gives the full variable domain: DSGVTQTPKHLITATGQRVTLRCSPRSGDLSVYWYQQSLDQGLQFLIQYYNGEERAKGNILERFSAQQFPDLHSELNLSSLELGDSALYFCASSVGESLFFGSGTRLTVV.

The genes are TRBV28 and TRBJ2-7; 9 bases agree with TRBD1. Looked up from germline, CDR1 is MDHEN and CDR2 is SYDVKM. Trimming at V came to 8 bases and at J to 2 bases, leaving 4 bases not matched to a gene. The CDR3 runs to 13 residues. CDR3 in DNA: TGTGCCAGCTCGACAGGGGGACCCTACGAGCAGTACTTC. Residues: CASSTGGPYEQYF.

This clone has more than one count but fewer than ten. The V gene is TRBV4-2, the J gene TRBJ2-5; D not resolved. This CDR3 is built from 12 residues. V lost 0 bases and J lost 1, with 0 bases in between. Per germline, CDR1 LGHNA and CDR2 YNFKEQ. In DNA form, the CDR3 reads TGTGCCAGCAGCCAAGACCAAGAGACCCAGTACTTC. Translation gives CASSQDQETQYF.

The chain carries TRBV29-1 and TRBJ2-7, with D unclear. The CDR3 is made up of 13 amino acids. The germline V gene has CDR1 SQVTM and CDR2 ANQGSEA. V dropped 7 bases and J dropped 1 base, with 14 bases sitting between them. Written as DNA, the CDR3 is TGCAGCGCGAAGCTATCCCAATCCTACGAGCAGTACTTC. Its protein is CSAKLSQSYEQYF.

The genes are TRBV4-3 and TRBJ2-7; TRBD2 aligns across 8 bases. The germline V gene encodes CDR1 LGHNA and CDR2 YSLEER. J gave up 4 bases and V 0 bases, and 5 bases lay outside the gene matches. CDR3 size: 15 residues. The CDR3 nucleotides are TGCGCCAGCAGCCAAGACAGCGGGAGCGGTTACGAGCAGTACTTC. Translation: CASSQDSGSGYEQYF.

The V call is TRBV4-1, the J call TRBJ2-2; D remains unclear. Per germline, CDR1 MGHRA and CDR2 YSYEKL. The V and J ends lost 0 bases and 1 base respectively, with 12 bases between them. The CDR3 is 17 residues long. The CDR3 DNA is TGCGCCAGCAGCCAAGAGGTATCACTCGTGAACACCGGGGAGCTGTTTTTT. As protein: CASSQEVSLVNTGELFF.

The gene calls are TRBV2 and TRBJ2-1; 10 bases agree with TRBD1. Germline values: CDR1 SNHLY, CDR2 FYNNEI. The CDR3 covers 15 residues. V shed 6 bases and J 5 bases; nucleotides not matched to a gene: 7. This chain's CDR3 is CASRSGTGADNEQFF. The DNA of the CDR3 is TGTGCCAGCAGATCCGGGACAGGGGCGGACAATGAGCAGTTCTTC.

This chain connects TRBV5-1 to TRBJ2-3; the D is unclear. V lost 0 bases and J lost 5, with 10 bases in between. The CDR3 is made up of 14 amino acids. Germline CDR1 is SGHRS and CDR2 is YFSETQ. CDR3 nucleotide sequence: TGCGCCAGCAGCTTGGTACTGACGAGAGATACGCAGTATTTT. This codes for CASSLVLTRDTQYF.